Shown below are 25 T cell receptor beta chains from a single sample sequenced in a study of CD8+CD57+ T cells in acquired aplastic anemia. Whoever was chosen for sequencing had shown CD8+CD57+ cell expansion by flow cytometry. TCR beta VDJ and CDR3 were profiled, and genomic DNA was the template. Using its own MiXCR run on the reads, TCRdb lists one record per CDR3 protein. The table includes 450,000 to 550,000 distinct CDR3 sequences, less than 35% detected once. What was sequenced was sorted CD4+, CD8+, or CD8+CD57+ T cells (not recorded which) from PBMCs. The receptors here all came from a human donor with aplastic anemia.

The sample holds a few counts of this clonotype. A read error may explain this, as a much larger clone is one base away. The conserved final phenylalanine or tryptophan is absent from the CDR3, which likely points to a read error. The chain couples TRBV10-3 to TRBJ2-1; 9 nucleotides match TRBD2. CDR1 is ENHRY, CDR2 SYGVKD, per germline. J lost 5 bases, V lost 7 bases, and 12 bases had no gene match. CDR3 length: 16 residues. CDR3 loop: CAIKAAGTSSDNEQFL. The CDR3 nucleotides are TGTGCCATCAAGGCGGCCGGGACTAGCTCTGACAATGAGCAGTTCCTC.

This clonotype was picked up a small number of times. The CDR3 DNA reads as TGTGCCAGCAGCTTAGCGATGGCTAGCGGGGCGCAGTACTTC. It codes for CASSLAMASGAQYF. This chain connects TRBV7-6 to TRBJ2-7, with TRBD2 identical over 9 bases. CDR3 size: 14 residues. Per the germline V gene, CDR1 is SGHVS and CDR2 is FNYEAQ. Trimming cost V 0 bases and J 9 bases; bases outside gene matches: 6.

The chain combines TRBV5-1 with TRBJ2-5; TRBD1 aligns across 9 bases. The trim removed 4 bases at V and 7 bases at J, leaving 11 bases unmatched. CDR1 SGHRS and CDR2 YFSETQ come from the germline V gene. This CDR3 comprises 15 residues. The CDR3 DNA is TGCGCCAGCAGCCCAGAGGGACAGGGCCTGAGGACCCAGTACTTC. Translated, it gives CASSPEGQGLRTQYF.

This clonotype came up once. The chain uses TRBV24-1 and TRBJ2-7; tentative D call: TRBD2 (5 bases). The CDR3 length is 17 residues. With 3 bases removed from V and 3 bases from J, the gap between germline ends came to 20 bases. Germline V gives CDR1 KGHDR, CDR2 SFDVKD. DNA for the CDR3: TGTGCCACCAGTGATCATCGTCAAGGACGGGGAAACTACGAGCAGTACTTC. This gives the protein CATSDHRQGRGNYEQYF.

The chain has TRBV29-1 and TRBJ1-2; no clear D. The CDR3 spans 10 residues. Trimming shortened V by 6 bases and J by 8 bases, and 10 bases separated the two germline ends. The germline CDR1 and CDR2 sequences are SQVTM and ANQGSEA. CDR3 DNA: TGCAGCGTCGGAGAGGGCGGCTACACCTTC. Its translation: CSVGEGGYTF.

This clonotype was found many times. This chain joins TRBV29-1 and TRBJ2-7, with 10 bases that match TRBD2. CDR3 length: 15 residues. Losses at the gene ends were 7 bases for V and 6 bases for J; bases not matched to a gene: 15. Germline V gene lookup returns CDR1 SQVTM and CDR2 ANQGSEA. CDR3 sequence reads: CSATHPGLAIVEQYF. The CDR3 DNA sequence: TGCAGCGCTACACATCCGGGACTAGCGATCGTCGAGCAGTACTTC.

The V gene is TRBV19, the J gene TRBJ1-6; D is perhaps TRBD1 (6 bases). Trimming took 11 bases from V and 7 from J, leaving 24 bases between them. This CDR3 is built from 16 residues. Germline V gene data show CDR1 as LNHDA and CDR2 as SQIVND (reference sequence). DNA of the CDR3: TGTGCCTGGAGGCGACAGGAGGCCTTGGAGAATTCACCCCTCCACTTT. Its translation: CAWRRQEALENSPLHF.

In this sample, this clonotype turned up a few times. The chain links TRBV6-1 to TRBJ2-7, with 10 nucleotides matching TRBD1. Germline V CDR1 and CDR2: MNHNS, SASEGT. The CDR3 contains 15 residues. Trimming cost V 1 base and J 4 bases; bases outside gene matches: 4. The CDR3 loop reads CASSEVRTGGYEQYF. The CDR3 nucleotides read TGTGCCAGCAGTGAAGTGCGGACAGGGGGTTACGAGCAGTACTTC.

Notes on this clonotype: Given the absence of the conserved phenylalanine or tryptophan at the CDR3 end, a read error is likely. Because the CDR3's place on the DNA is in doubt, the DNA is left out and the CDR3 is given as listed by TCRdb. This chain uses TRBV7-4 with TRBJ2-5. 11 amino acids form the CDR3, both terminal residues included. Germline CDR1 is SGHVT and CDR2 is SQSDAQ. CDR3 in amino acids: CASSPEATVCA.

The chain carries TRBV2 and TRBJ1-6, with 7 bases lining up with TRBD1. The CDR3 totals 13 residues. J gave up 5 bases and V 10 bases, and 5 bases lay outside the gene matches. From germline, CDR1 is SNHLY and CDR2 FYNNEI. The DNA for the CDR3 is TGTGCCACTCTCGACAGGGATAATTCACCCCTCCACTTT. Translated: CATLDRDNSPLHF. The full variable domain, with the rest looked up from reference TRBV2 and TRBJ1-6, is EPEVTQTPSHQVTQMGQEVILRCVPISNHLYFYWYRQILGQKVEFLVSFYNNEISEKSEIFDDQFSVERPDGSNFTLKIRSTKLEDSAMYFCATLDRDNSPLHFGNGTRLTVT.

The chain recombines TRBV9 with TRBJ2-3, with 7 bases that match TRBD2. Germline V gene data show CDR1 as SGDLS and CDR2 as YYNGEE. This CDR3 spans 14 amino acids. V shed 4 bases, J shed 2 bases, and the junction held 4 bases outside the gene matches. CDR3 in amino acids: CASSLAELTDTQYF. The CDR3 nucleotides read TGTGCCAGCAGCCTAGCGGAACTCACAGATACGCAGTATTTT. Variable domain in full (rest from reference TRBV9 and TRBJ2-3): DSGVTQTPKHLITATGQRVTLRCSPRSGDLSVYWYQQSLDQGLQFLIQYYNGEERAKGNILERFSAQQFPDLHSELNLSSLELGDSALYFCASSLAELTDTQYFGPGTRLTVL.

The chain combines TRBV29-1 with TRBJ2-1; TRBD2 agrees at 14 bases. The CDR3 extends over 14 amino acids. CDR1 and CDR2 (germline): SQVTM, ANQGSEA. J gave up 8 bases and V 7 bases, and 7 bases lay outside the gene matches. CDR3 coding DNA: TGCAGCGGTAGACTAGCGGGAGGGACCGATGAGCAGTTCTTC. Translated: CSGRLAGGTDEQFF.

The gene calls are TRBV29-1 and TRBJ2-1; D may match TRBD1 or TRBD2 (5 bases each). The CDR3 covers 14 residues. The ends were cut back, 7 bases at V and 0 bases at J, with 13 bases in the middle. Germline V gene lookup returns CDR1 SQVTM and CDR2 ANQGSEA. The CDR3 nucleotides are TGCAGCGACCCCGGGGCCCCCTCCTACAATGAGCAGTTCTTC. Translation gives CSDPGAPSYNEQFF.

Regarding this clonotype: Its ends do not fully match the called genes, so a read error is possible. V usage is TRBV13 and J usage is TRBJ2-1, with 7 nucleotides matching TRBD2. The CDR3 consists of 16 residues. The germline V gene encodes CDR1 PRHDT and CDR2 FYEKMQ (reference sequence). DNA of the CDR3: TGCGCCAGCAGCTTGCCCAGCGGGAAAAACTACAATGAGCAGTTCTTC. Its translation is CASSLPSGKNYNEQFF. Full variable domain (rest looked up from reference TRBV13 and TRBJ2-1): AAGVIQSPRHLIKEKRETATLKCYPIPRHDTVYWYQQGPGQDPQFLISFYEKMQSDKGSIPDRFSAQQFSDYHSELNMSSLELGDSALYFCASSLPSGKNYNEQFFGPGTRLTVL.

The genes are TRBV15 and TRBJ2-5; perhaps TRBD2 as D (6 bases). CDR1 LNHNV and CDR2 YYDKDF come from the germline V gene (reference sequence). The length of the CDR3 is 15 residues. V was pared by 1 base and J by 2 bases, with 11 bases between. The CDR3 here is CATSRGGSGQETQYF. The CDR3 nucleotides read TGTGCCACCAGCAGAGGCGGCAGCGGGCAAGAGACCCAGTACTTC.

V and J are TRBV20-1 and TRBJ2-5; 12 bases match TRBD2. Germline values: CDR1 DFQATT, CDR2 SNEGSKA (reference sequence). V gave up 5 bases and J gave up 5 bases; unmatched junction bases: 6. This CDR3 spans 14 amino acids. The CDR3 here is CSALAGGPGETQYF. CDR3 nucleotides: TGCAGTGCTCTAGCGGGGGGGCCGGGCGAGACCCAGTACTTC.

V gene TRBV5-1 combines with J gene TRBJ2-7; 7 bases are shared with TRBD1. This CDR3 is built from 14 residues. Germline V gives CDR1 SGHRS, CDR2 YFSETQ. The V gene end was trimmed by 6 bases and the J gene end by 4 bases; junction bases not matched to a gene: 10. The CDR3 DNA reads as TGCGCCAGCAACCCGATAGGGGGCGGGTACGAGCAGTACTTC. Translation: CASNPIGGGYEQYF.

The genes are TRBV20-1 and TRBJ1-1; 8 nucleotides match TRBD1. The V gene's germline CDR1 is DFQATT and CDR2 SNEGSKA (reference sequence). Losses at the gene ends were 6 bases for V and 6 bases for J; bases not matched to a gene: 12. This CDR3 is built from 14 residues. CDR3 DNA: TGCAGTGCCCAAACCACAGGGGGGAAGGCTGAAGCTTTCTTT. This gives the protein CSAQTTGGKAEAFF.

This clonotype occurred many times. This rearrangement joins TRBV12-3 or TRBV12-4 to TRBJ1-2; D gene uncertain. CDR3 size: 14 residues. V lost 2 bases, J lost 3 bases, and 10 bases lay in between. The CDR3 here is CASSLIKEDYGYTF. The CDR3 bases are TGTGCCAGCAGTTTAATCAAGGAAGACTATGGCTACACCTTC.

This clonotype was observed a handful of times. The J gene is TRBJ2-5, the V gene TRBV7-9, with D uncertain. The V end lost 1 base, the J end lost 0 bases, and 6 bases lay between the germline ends. The CDR3 is made up of 14 amino acids. Looked up from germline, CDR1 is SEHNR and CDR2 is FQNEAQ (reference sequence). The CDR3 sequence: CASSLDVYQETQYF. The CDR3 nucleotides are TGTGCCAGCAGCTTAGATGTGTACCAAGAGACCCAGTACTTC.

This clonotype has ten or more counts. The V and J genes are TRBV2 and TRBJ2-5; TRBD2 might be the D (6 bases). The CDR3 loop spans 13 amino acids. With 9 bases removed from V and 0 bases from J, the gap between germline ends came to 11 bases. Germline V gives CDR1 SNHLY, CDR2 FYNNEI. Here the CDR3 DNA reads TGTGCCAGTACTGGGACTTACCAAGAGACCCAGTACTTC. It codes for CASTGTYQETQYF.

In this sample, this clonotype turned up a few times. V gene TRBV5-5 combines with J gene TRBJ1-6; 7 nucleotides agree with TRBD1. The germline V gene encodes CDR1 SGHKS and CDR2 YYEKEE (reference sequence). J gave up 7 bases and V 0 bases, and 4 bases lay outside the gene matches. CDR3 length: 15 residues. The chain's CDR3 is CASSLAGTENSPLHF. The CDR3 region has the DNA TGTGCCAGCAGCTTGGCCGGGACAGAGAATTCACCCCTCCACTTT.

This clonotype was detected only once. The chain uses TRBV25-1 and TRBJ2-7; no reliable D call. CDR1 is MGHDK and CDR2 is SYGVNS in the germline V gene. The CDR3 covers 13 residues. The CDR3 bases are TGTGCTACGACATGGTCCGGAATCTACGAGCAGTACTTC. Protein sequence: CATTWSGIYEQYF.

The CDR3 here is CASSFQRDSNEQFF. The CDR3 bases are TGTGCCAGCAGTTTCCAACGGGACTCCAATGAGCAGTTCTTC. The rearrangement links TRBV12-3 or TRBV12-4 to TRBJ2-1; perhaps TRBD2 as D (6 bases). The CDR3 covers 14 residues. The V end was cut by 3 bases, the J end by 6 bases, with 12 bases between.

This clonotype turned up a few times. The chain is built from TRBV18 and TRBJ2-7; weak D call: TRBD2 (6 bases). Germline V gene lookup returns CDR1 KGHSH and CDR2 LQKENI. The V end was cut by 3 bases, the J end by 6 bases, with 12 bases between. This CDR3 spans 13 amino acids. Here the CDR3 DNA reads TGTGCCAGCTCACCGTCAGCGGGTTTCGAGCAGTACTTC. Translated, it gives CASSPSAGFEQYF.